The 25 T cell receptor beta chains below were found in one sample sequenced in a study of blood T cell repertoires in COVID-19. Using immunoSEQ multiplex PCR, the repertoire was profiled, and TCRdb retains in-frame clones only, with some absent. Of approximately 260,000 clones listed, approximately 80% are singletons. Input material: peripheral blood. The receptors originated from an elderly woman with active or convalescent COVID-19.

This chain joins TRBV6-4 and TRBJ1-5; D gene ambiguous. V was trimmed by 4 bases and J by 2 bases, leaving 9 bases between them. The CDR3 is 14 amino acids. Germline CDR1 is MRHNA and CDR2 is SNTAGT. This CDR3 is CASSADVGNQPQHF. The CDR3 nucleotides read TGTGCCAGCAGTGCAGATGTTGGCAATCAGCCCCAGCATTTT.

The chain's CDR3 is CASSLNGERGEAFF. The DNA for the CDR3 is TGTGCCAGCAGTTTAAATGGGGAACGGGGTGAAGCTTTCTTT. The J gene is TRBJ1-1, the V gene TRBV28; no definite D call. CDR3 size: 14 residues. Trimming removed 2 bases from V and 7 bases from J, with 14 bases in between. CDR1 and CDR2 (germline): MDHEN, SYDVKM. The variable domain in full, completed from reference TRBV28 and TRBJ1-1, reads DVKVTQSSRYLVKRTGEKVFLECVQDMDHENMFWYRQDPGLGLRLIYFSYDVKMKEKGDIPEGYSVSREKKERFSLILESASTNQTSMYLCASSLNGERGEAFFGQGTRLTVV.

This clone occurred once. V gene TRBV28 combines with J gene TRBJ1-1; TRBD1 matches at 7 bases. This CDR3 contains 15 residues. The V gene end was trimmed by 4 bases and the J gene end by 1 base; junction bases not matched to a gene: 6. Germline V gene sequence: CDR1 MDHEN, CDR2 SYDVKM. The CDR3 nucleotides read TGTGCCAGCAGTTCGTATGGGACAGCGAACACTGAAGCTTTCTTT. Protein sequence: CASSSYGTANTEAFF. Variable domain in full (rest from reference TRBV28 and TRBJ1-1): DVKVTQSSRYLVKRTGEKVFLECVQDMDHENMFWYRQDPGLGLRLIYFSYDVKMKEKGDIPEGYSVSREKKERFSLILESASTNQTSMYLCASSSYGTANTEAFFGQGTRLTVV.

The chain has TRBV9 and TRBJ2-3; tentatively, D is TRBD1 (6 bases). The germline V gene has CDR1 SGDLS and CDR2 YYNGEE. The CDR3 extends over 14 amino acids. V was cut by 2 bases and J by 2 bases, with 9 bases left in between. The CDR3 DNA follows: TGTGCCAGCAGCGTTTGGACAGCCACAGATACGCAGTATTTT. Amino acids: CASSVWTATDTQYF.

The rearrangement uses TRBV11-2 and TRBJ1-3; the D gene is possibly TRBD1 (6 bases). CDR1 and CDR2 (germline): SGHAT, FQNNGV. CDR3 length: 15 amino acids. Trimming took 4 bases from V and 1 from J, leaving 11 bases between them. The CDR3 loop reads CASSSVRGSGNTIYF. The CDR3 DNA follows: TGTGCCAGCAGCTCCGTCAGGGGATCTGGAAACACCATATATTTT. Based on the CDR3 plus reference TRBV11-2 and TRBJ1-3, the full variable domain is EAGVAQSPRYKIIEKRQSVAFWCNPISGHATLYWYQQILGQGPKLLIQFQNNGVVDDSQLPKDRFSAERLKGVDSTLKIQPAKLEDSAVYLCASSSVRGSGNTIYFGEGSWLTVV.

The V and J genes are TRBV5-1 and TRBJ2-5; TRBD1 might be the D (7 bases). Trimming left V 0 bases short and J 4 bases short, with 13 bases between. CDR1 and CDR2 (germline): SGHRS, YFSETQ. The CDR3 runs 15 residues. Here the CDR3 DNA reads TGCGCCAGCAGCTTGGCCGGGACAGCGGGAGAGACCCAGTACTTC. This encodes CASSLAGTAGETQYF.

This clone was picked up one time. J is TRBJ2-3 and V is TRBV2; D possibly corresponds to TRBD2 (5 bases). V lost 5 bases, J lost 8 bases, and 11 bases lay in between. The germline CDR1 and CDR2 sequences are SNHLY and FYNNEI. This CDR3 contains 12 residues. CDR3 residues: CASSPGLGTQYF. CDR3 sequence (DNA): TGTGCCAGCAGTCCAGGACTGGGTACGCAGTATTTT.

The V and J genes are TRBV18 and TRBJ1-3; a possible D gene is TRBD1 (5 bases). The germline gives CDR1 KGHSH, CDR2 LQKENI. This CDR3 contains 15 residues. Trimming shortened V by 6 bases and J by 0 bases, and 12 bases separated the two germline ends. The chain's CDR3 is CASSARTNSGNTIYF. As DNA, the CDR3 is TGTGCCAGCTCCGCGAGGACAAACTCTGGAAACACCATATATTTT.

This clone turned up a few times. The rearrangement uses TRBV4-2 and TRBJ2-2, with 10 bases lining up with TRBD2. The CDR3 sequence is 17 residues long. The V segment lost 6 bases and the J segment 4 bases; nucleotides outside the gene matches: 11. Germline assignment: CDR1 LGHNA and CDR2 YNFKEQ. The CDR3 coding sequence is TGTGCCAGCAGTCCGGGACTAGCGAGGGAGGTCACCGGGGAGCTGTTTTTT. As protein: CASSPGLAREVTGELFF.

The gene calls are TRBV5-6 and TRBJ1-5; a possible D gene is TRBD1 (5 bases). The V gene's germline CDR1 is SGHDT and CDR2 YYEEEE. V lost 2 bases and J lost 7, with 19 bases in between. The CDR3 is made up of 16 amino acids. The CDR3 here is CASSFWRGSLGQPQHF. The CDR3 nucleotides are TGTGCCAGCAGCTTTTGGCGGGGGAGTTTGGGCCAGCCCCAGCATTTT.

This chain links TRBV6-5 with TRBJ2-7; perhaps TRBD2 as D (6 bases). CDR1 is MNHEY and CDR2 is SVGAGI in the germline V gene. Trimming took 8 bases from V and 5 from J, leaving 10 bases between them. The CDR3 sequence is 11 residues long. The chain's CDR3 is CASVRGHEQYF. The CDR3, as DNA: TGTGCCAGCGTGCGGGGCCACGAGCAGTACTTC.

V usage is TRBV29-1 and J usage is TRBJ1-1, with 10 bases aligning to TRBD1. The CDR3 loop spans 13 amino acids. The J segment lost 4 bases and the V segment lost 6 bases, leaving 5 bases of the junction unmatched. Germline V gives CDR1 SQVTM, CDR2 ANQGSEA. The CDR3 is CSVMRTGGTEAFF. CDR3 nucleotides: TGCAGCGTGATGCGGACAGGGGGCACTGAAGCTTTCTTT.

V is TRBV2 and J is TRBJ1-4; D not certain. V lost 7 bases to trimming and J lost 0 bases, with 18 bases between them. In germline, CDR1 is SNHLY, CDR2 FYNNEI. The CDR3 length is 17 residues. CDR3 in DNA: TGTGCCAGCATAACGGTCCGAGGAGCTTCAACTAATGAAAAACTGTTTTTT. It is translated as CASITVRGASTNEKLFF.

The rearrangement uses TRBV18 and TRBJ2-2; 8 positions match TRBD2. The CDR3 runs to 19 residues. In germline, CDR1 is KGHSH, CDR2 LQKENI. Unmatched junction bases numbered 15, after V lost 3 bases and J lost 3 bases. The CDR3, as DNA: TGTGCCAGCTCACCCCTCCCGGGAGGGTCATCGGGAGACACCGGGGAGCTGTTTTTT. This gives the protein CASSPLPGGSSGDTGELFF.

CDR3 region: CASSRFSPGQGVSYGYTF. For the CDR3, the DNA is TGTGCCAGCTCACGCTTCTCTCCGGGACAGGGGGTGAGCTATGGCTACACCTTC. The chain employs TRBV18 and TRBJ1-2; 11 bases map to TRBD1. This CDR3 has 18 amino acids. Germline CDR1 and CDR2: KGHSH and LQKENI. Trimming took 4 bases from V and 4 from J; bases not matched to a gene: 14.

The chain couples TRBV2 to TRBJ2-7, with 9 bases fitting TRBD1. CDR1 SNHLY and CDR2 FYNNEI come from the germline V gene. The CDR3 has 17 residues. Trimming took 5 bases from V and 3 from J; bases not matched to a gene: 14. For the CDR3, the DNA is TGTGCCAGCAGTACCCCGGACAGGGGCCGTTTGGGCTACGAGCAGTACTTC. As protein: CASSTPDRGRLGYEQYF.

A few counts support this clone. The chain combines TRBV21-1 with TRBJ1-3. TRBV21-1 is annotated as a pseudogene. This CDR3 comprises 18 residues. Here the CDR3 reads CASSKGPGRVNSGNTIYF. The CDR3 nucleotides read TGTGCCAGCAGCAAAGGCCCCGGGAGGGTAAACTCTGGAAACACCATATATTTT.

CDR3 sequence (DNA): TGTGCCAGCAGCTTGGGGCTACTAGCGGGAGTTGACGAGCAGTACTTC. Translated: CASSLGLLAGVDEQYF. This chain joins TRBV5-4 and TRBJ2-7; 11 nucleotides line up with TRBD2. The germline V gene has CDR1 SGHNT and CDR2 YYREEE (reference sequence). The CDR3 covers 16 residues. V was clipped by 0 bases and J by 5 bases; unmatched bases: 7.

The V and J genes are TRBV3-1 (or the pseudogene TRBV3-2) and TRBJ1-4; D gene unclear. Germline V gene lookup returns CDR1 LGHDT and CDR2 YNNKEL (reference sequence). The CDR3 contains 12 residues. The V gene lost 3 bases and the J gene lost 10 bases, with 9 bases spanning the gap. This CDR3 is CASSQAPGKLFF. The CDR3 coding sequence is TGTGCCAGCAGCCAGGCTCCGGGAAAACTGTTTTTT.

This rearrangement joins TRBV28 to TRBJ2-5, with 7 bases matching TRBD2. The CDR3 consists of 13 residues. Trimming took 3 bases from V and 10 from J; bases not matched to a gene: 8. CDR1 and CDR2 (germline): MDHEN, SYDVKM. CDR3 sequence reads: CASSLDPGRIQYF. CDR3 bases: TGTGCCAGCAGTTTGGACCCCGGGAGGATCCAGTACTTC.

The rearrangement uses TRBV6-5 and TRBJ2-7; the D is unclear. CDR1 and CDR2 from the germline V gene are MNHEY and SVGAGI. CDR3 length: 12 residues. V lost 5 bases and J lost 4, with 9 bases in between. CDR3 sequence reads: CASSMVGYEQYF. In DNA, the CDR3 is TGTGCCAGCAGTATGGTCGGTTACGAGCAGTACTTC.

This chain connects TRBV7-2 to TRBJ1-2; D is unresolved. The CDR3 length is 17 residues. The V and J ends lost 1 base and 4 bases respectively, with 19 bases between them. Germline V gene data show CDR1 as SGHTA and CDR2 as FQGNSA. CDR3 nucleotide sequence: TGTGCCAGCAGCTTAGGTCTGGGCGGGGTCGTTAGCTATGGCTACACCTTC. As protein: CASSLGLGGVVSYGYTF.

The chain uses TRBV11-2 and TRBJ2-5, with D maybe TRBD2 (5 bases). The germline V gene encodes CDR1 SGHAT and CDR2 FQNNGV. The germline V and J ends were trimmed by 1 base and 5 bases, with 11 bases remaining between them. This CDR3 spans 14 amino acids. The CDR3 reads CASSLVLALETQYF. The DNA of the CDR3 is TGTGCCAGCAGCTTAGTTTTAGCGCTTGAGACCCAGTACTTC.

The chain joins TRBV27 to TRBJ2-7, with D perhaps matching TRBD2 (5 bases). Trimming stripped 1 base from V and 5 bases from J, with 18 bases between. This CDR3 contains 16 residues. From germline, CDR1 is MNHEY and CDR2 SMNVEV (reference sequence). Here the CDR3 DNA reads TGTGCCAGCAGTTTATTCGGGGAACCCTTGGAAGACGAGCAGTACTTC. Its protein is CASSLFGEPLEDEQYF.

This chain joins TRBV7-2 and TRBJ1-1; tentatively, D is TRBD1 (5 bases). Germline V CDR1 and CDR2: SGHTA, FQGNSA. With 5 bases removed from V and 3 bases from J, the gap between germline ends came to 16 bases. The CDR3 consists of 15 residues. CDR3: CASSPVGGRDTEAFF. CDR3 nucleotide sequence: TGTGCCAGCAGCCCGGTGGGGGGGAGGGACACTGAAGCTTTCTTT.